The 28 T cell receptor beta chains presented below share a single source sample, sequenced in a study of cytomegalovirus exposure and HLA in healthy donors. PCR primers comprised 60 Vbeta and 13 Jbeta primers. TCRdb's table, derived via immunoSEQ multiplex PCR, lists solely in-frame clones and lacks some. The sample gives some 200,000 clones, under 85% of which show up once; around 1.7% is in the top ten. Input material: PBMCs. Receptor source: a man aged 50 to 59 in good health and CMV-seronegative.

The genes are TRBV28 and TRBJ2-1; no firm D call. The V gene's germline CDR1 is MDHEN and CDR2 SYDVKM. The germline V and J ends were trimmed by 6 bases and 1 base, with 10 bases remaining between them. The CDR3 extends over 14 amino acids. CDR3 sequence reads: CASRSRLSYNEQFF. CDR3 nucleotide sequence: TGTGCCAGCAGGTCGAGGCTATCCTACAATGAGCAGTTCTTC.

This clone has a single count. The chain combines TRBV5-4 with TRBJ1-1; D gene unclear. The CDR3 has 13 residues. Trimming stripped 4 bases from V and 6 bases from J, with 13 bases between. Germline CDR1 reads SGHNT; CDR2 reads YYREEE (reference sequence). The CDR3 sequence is CASSPEIVAEAFF. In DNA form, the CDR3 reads TGTGCCAGCAGCCCCGAAATCGTAGCTGAAGCTTTCTTT.

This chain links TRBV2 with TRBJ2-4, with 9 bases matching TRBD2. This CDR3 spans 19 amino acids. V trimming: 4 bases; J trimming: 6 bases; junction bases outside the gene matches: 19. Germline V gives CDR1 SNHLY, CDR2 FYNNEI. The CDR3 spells CASSGLLAEREALPNIQYF. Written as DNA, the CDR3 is TGTGCCAGCAGTGGGCTCCTGGCGGAGCGGGAGGCCCTACCAAACATTCAGTACTTC.

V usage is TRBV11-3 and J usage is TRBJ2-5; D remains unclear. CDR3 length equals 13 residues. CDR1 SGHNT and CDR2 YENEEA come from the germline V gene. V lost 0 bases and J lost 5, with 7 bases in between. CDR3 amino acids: CASSLDRVETQYF. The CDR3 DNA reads TGTGCCAGCAGCTTAGATCGGGTTGAGACCCAGTACTTC.

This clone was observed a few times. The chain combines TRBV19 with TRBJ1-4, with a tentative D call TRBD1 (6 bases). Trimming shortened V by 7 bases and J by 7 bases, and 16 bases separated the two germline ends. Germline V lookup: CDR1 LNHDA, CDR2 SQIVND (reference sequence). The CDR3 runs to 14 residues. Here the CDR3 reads CASTSPGAGEKLFF. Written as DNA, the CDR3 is TGTGCCAGTACCTCGCCAGGGGCGGGTGAAAAACTGTTTTTT.

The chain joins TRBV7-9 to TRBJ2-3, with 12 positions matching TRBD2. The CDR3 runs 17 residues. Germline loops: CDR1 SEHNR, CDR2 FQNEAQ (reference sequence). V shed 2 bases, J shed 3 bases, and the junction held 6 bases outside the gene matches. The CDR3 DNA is TGTGCCAGCAGCTTAATCACTAGCGGGAGGTTTACAGATACGCAGTATTTT. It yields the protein CASSLITSGRFTDTQYF.

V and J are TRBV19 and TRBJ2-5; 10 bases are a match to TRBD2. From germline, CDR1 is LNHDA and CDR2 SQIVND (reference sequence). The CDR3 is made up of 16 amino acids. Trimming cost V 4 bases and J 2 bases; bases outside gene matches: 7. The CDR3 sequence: CASSSWTSGVQETQYF. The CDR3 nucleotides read TGTGCCAGTAGTAGCTGGACTAGCGGAGTTCAAGAGACCCAGTACTTC.

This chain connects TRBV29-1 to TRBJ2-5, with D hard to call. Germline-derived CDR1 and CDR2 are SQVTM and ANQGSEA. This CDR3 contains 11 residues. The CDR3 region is CTIPPRETQYF. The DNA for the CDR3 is TGCACCATACCCCCCCGGGAGACCCAGTACTTC.

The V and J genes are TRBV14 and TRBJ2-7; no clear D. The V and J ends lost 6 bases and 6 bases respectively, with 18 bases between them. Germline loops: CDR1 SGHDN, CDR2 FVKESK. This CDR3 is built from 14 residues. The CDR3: CASSPISLNPEQYF. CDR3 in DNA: TGTGCCAGCAGTCCTATTAGTCTGAACCCCGAGCAGTACTTC.

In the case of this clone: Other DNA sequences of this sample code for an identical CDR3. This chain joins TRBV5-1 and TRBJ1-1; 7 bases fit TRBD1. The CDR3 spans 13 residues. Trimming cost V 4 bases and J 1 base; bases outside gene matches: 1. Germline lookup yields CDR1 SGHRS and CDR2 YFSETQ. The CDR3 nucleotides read TGCGCCAGCAGCCGACAGGGGAACACTGAAGCTTTCTTT. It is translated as CASSRQGNTEAFF.

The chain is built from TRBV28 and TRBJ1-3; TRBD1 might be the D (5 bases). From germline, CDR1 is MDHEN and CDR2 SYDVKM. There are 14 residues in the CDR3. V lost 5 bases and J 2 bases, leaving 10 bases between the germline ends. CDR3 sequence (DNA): TGTGCCAGCAGTCCAGGGTCTACTGGAAACACCATATATTTT. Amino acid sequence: CASSPGSTGNTIYF.

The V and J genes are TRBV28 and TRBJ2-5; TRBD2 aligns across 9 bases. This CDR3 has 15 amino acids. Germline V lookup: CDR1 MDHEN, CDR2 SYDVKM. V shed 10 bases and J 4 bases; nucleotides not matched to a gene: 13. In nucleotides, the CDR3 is TGTGCCACAGTACTCAACCCGGGACTAGCAGAGACCCAGTACTTC. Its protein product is CATVLNPGLAETQYF.

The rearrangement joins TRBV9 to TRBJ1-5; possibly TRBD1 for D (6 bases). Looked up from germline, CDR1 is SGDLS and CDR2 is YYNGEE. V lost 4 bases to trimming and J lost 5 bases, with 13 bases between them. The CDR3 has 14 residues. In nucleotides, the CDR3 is TGTGCCAGCAGCTCAGGGACAACCCATCAGCCCCAGCATTTT. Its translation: CASSSGTTHQPQHF. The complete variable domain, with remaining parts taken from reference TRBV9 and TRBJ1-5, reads DSGVTQTPKHLITATGQRVTLRCSPRSGDLSVYWYQQSLDQGLQFLIQYYNGEERAKGNILERFSAQQFPDLHSELNLSSLELGDSALYFCASSSGTTHQPQHFGDGTRLSIL.

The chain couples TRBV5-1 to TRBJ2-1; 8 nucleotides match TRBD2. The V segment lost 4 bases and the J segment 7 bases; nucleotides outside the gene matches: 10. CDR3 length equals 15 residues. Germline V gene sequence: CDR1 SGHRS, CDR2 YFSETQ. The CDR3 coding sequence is TGCGCCAGCAGCCCGGGAGGGCAGGGTGGGAATGAGCAGTTCTTC. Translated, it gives CASSPGGQGGNEQFF.

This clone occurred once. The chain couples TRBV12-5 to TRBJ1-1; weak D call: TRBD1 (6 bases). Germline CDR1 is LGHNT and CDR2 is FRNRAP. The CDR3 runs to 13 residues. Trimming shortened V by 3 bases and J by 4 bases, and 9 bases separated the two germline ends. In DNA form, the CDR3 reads TGTGCTAGTGGTTTCACAGGGAGCACTGAAGCTTTCTTT. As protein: CASGFTGSTEAFF. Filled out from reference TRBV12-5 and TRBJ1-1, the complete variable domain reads DARVTQTPRHKVTEMGQEVTMRCQPILGHNTVFWYRQTMMQGLELLAYFRNRAPLDDSGMPKDRFSAEMPDATLATLKIQPSEPRDSAVYFCASGFTGSTEAFFGQGTRLTVV.

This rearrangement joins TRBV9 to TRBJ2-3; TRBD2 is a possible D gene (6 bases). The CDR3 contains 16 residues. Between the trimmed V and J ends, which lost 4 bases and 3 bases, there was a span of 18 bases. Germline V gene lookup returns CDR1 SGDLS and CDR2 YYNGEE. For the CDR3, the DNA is TGTGCCAGCAGCCCCCTTAGCGGAAAAGCTACAGATACGCAGTATTTT. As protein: CASSPLSGKATDTQYF. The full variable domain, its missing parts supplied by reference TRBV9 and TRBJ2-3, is DSGVTQTPKHLITATGQRVTLRCSPRSGDLSVYWYQQSLDQGLQFLIQYYNGEERAKGNILERFSAQQFPDLHSELNLSSLELGDSALYFCASSPLSGKATDTQYFGPGTRLTVL.

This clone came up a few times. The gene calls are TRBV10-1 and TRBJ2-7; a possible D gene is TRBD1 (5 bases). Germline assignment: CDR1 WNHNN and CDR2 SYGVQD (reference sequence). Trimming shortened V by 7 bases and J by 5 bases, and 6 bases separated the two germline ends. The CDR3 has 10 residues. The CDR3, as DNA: TGCGCCAGCACACAGGACGAGCAGTACTTC. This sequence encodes CASTQDEQYF.

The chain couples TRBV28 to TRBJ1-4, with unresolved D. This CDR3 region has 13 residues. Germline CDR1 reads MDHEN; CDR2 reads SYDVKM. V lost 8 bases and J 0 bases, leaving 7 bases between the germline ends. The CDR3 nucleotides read TGTGCCAGCCTCACAACAACTAATGAAAAACTGTTTTTT. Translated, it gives CASLTTTNEKLFF.

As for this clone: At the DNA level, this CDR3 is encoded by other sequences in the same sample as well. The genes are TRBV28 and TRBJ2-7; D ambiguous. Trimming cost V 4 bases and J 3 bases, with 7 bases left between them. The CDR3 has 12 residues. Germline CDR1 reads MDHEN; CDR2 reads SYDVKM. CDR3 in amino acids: CASSSGFYEQYF. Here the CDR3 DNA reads TGTGCCAGCAGTTCCGGGTTCTACGAGCAGTACTTC.

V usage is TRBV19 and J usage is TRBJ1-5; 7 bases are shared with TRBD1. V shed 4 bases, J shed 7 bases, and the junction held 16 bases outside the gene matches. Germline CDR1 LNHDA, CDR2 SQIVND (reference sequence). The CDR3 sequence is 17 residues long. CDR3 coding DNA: TGTGCCAGTAGTACTCGGACAGGCTCCTTAACTAGCCAGCCCCAGCATTTT. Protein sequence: CASSTRTGSLTSQPQHF.

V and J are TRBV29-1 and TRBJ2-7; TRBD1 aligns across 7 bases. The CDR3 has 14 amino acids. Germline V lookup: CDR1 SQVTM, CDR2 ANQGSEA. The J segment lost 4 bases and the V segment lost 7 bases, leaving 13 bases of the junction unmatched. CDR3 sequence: CSASPRGSLYEQYF. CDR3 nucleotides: TGCAGCGCTTCGCCCAGGGGGTCCCTTTACGAGCAGTACTTC.

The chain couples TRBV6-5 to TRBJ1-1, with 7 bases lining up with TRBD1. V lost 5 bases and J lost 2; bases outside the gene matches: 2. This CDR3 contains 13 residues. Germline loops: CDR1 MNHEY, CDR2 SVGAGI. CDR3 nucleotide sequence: TGTGCCAGCAGTCAGGGGGTTAACACTGAAGCTTTCTTT. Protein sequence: CASSQGVNTEAFF.

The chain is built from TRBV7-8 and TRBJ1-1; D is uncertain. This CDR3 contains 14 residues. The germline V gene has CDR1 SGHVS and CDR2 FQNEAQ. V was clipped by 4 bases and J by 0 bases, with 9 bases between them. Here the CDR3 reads CASSSDPMNTEAFF. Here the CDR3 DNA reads TGTGCCAGCAGCTCCGATCCTATGAACACTGAAGCTTTCTTT.

CDR3 region: CASSLGSRGLNQPQHF. CDR3 DNA: TGTGCCAGCAGCTTAGGCTCCAGGGGGCTAAATCAGCCCCAGCATTTT. The chain couples TRBV7-9 to TRBJ1-5; 8 bases match TRBD1. The CDR3 is 16 amino acids. Germline values: CDR1 SEHNR, CDR2 FQNEAQ (reference sequence). V lost 1 base and J lost 4; bases outside the gene matches: 6.

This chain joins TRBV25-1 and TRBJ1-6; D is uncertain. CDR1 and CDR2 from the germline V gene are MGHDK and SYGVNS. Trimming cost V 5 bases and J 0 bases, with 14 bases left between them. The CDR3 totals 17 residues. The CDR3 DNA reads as TGTGCCAGCAGTCCACGATCTGGGAGCTCCTATAATTCACCCCTCCACTTT. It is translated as CASSPRSGSSYNSPLHF.

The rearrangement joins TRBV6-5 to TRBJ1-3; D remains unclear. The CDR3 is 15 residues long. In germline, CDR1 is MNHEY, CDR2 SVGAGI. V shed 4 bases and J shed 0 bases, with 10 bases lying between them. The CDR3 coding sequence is TGTGCCAGCAGTTTTGACACCAACTCTGGAAACACCATATATTTT. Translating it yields CASSFDTNSGNTIYF.

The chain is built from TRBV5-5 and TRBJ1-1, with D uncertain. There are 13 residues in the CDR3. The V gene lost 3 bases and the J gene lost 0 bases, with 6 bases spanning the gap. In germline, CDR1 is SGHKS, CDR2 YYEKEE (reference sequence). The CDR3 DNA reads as TGTGCCAGCAGCTCCGGGATGAACACTGAAGCTTTCTTT. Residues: CASSSGMNTEAFF.

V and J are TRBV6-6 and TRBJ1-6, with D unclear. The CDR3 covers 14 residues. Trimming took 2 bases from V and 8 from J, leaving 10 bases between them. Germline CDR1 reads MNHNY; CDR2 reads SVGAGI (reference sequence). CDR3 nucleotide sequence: TGTGCCAGCAGTTACCCCCGGGGTGATTCACCCCTCCACTTT. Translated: CASSYPRGDSPLHF.